These 9 T cell receptor beta chains were sequenced from one sample in a study of T cell changes during pregnancy in multiple sclerosis. Clones were sequenced by immunoSEQ multiplex PCR, and TCRdb holds only the in-frame ones, with some missing. The sample comprises 27,000 or so clones, more than 70% of which are singletons, and roughly 8.3% rests with the top ten. Sample: CD8+ T cells from peripheral blood mononuclear cells, taken in the second trimester of pregnancy. The receptor set was obtained from a female donor with multiple sclerosis, enrolled in a pregnancy study.

This rearrangement joins TRBV10-3 to TRBJ2-1; D call uncertain. Trimming left V 10 bases short and J 0 bases short, with 16 bases between. Germline-derived CDR1 and CDR2 are ENHRY and SYGVKD. The CDR3 loop spans 15 amino acids. This CDR3 is CASRASILSYNEQFF. The CDR3 DNA reads TGTGCCAGCCGCGCTTCGATACTCTCCTACAATGAGCAGTTCTTC.

A remark on this clone: At one end the junction does not follow the germline gene, possibly because of a read error. In the same sample, other DNA sequences code for this CDR3. This rearrangement joins TRBV5-4 to TRBJ2-7; no firm D call. In germline, CDR1 is SGHNT, CDR2 YYREEE (reference sequence). This CDR3 region has 13 residues. Here the CDR3 reads CASSSPPGYEQYF. The CDR3 coding sequence is TGCGCCAGCAGTTCTCCCCCAGGCTACGAGCAGTACTTC. Drawing the rest from reference TRBV5-4 and TRBJ2-7, the complete variable domain is ETGVTQSPTHLIKTRGQQVTLRCSSQSGHNTVSWYQQALGQGPQFIFQYYREEENGRGNFPPRFSGLQFPNYSSELNVNALELDDSALYLCASSSPPGYEQYFGPGTRLTVT.

The rearrangement links TRBV27 to TRBJ1-2; D is unresolved. Looked up from germline, CDR1 is MNHEY and CDR2 is SMNVEV (reference sequence). The germline V and J ends were trimmed by 2 bases and 2 bases, with 9 bases remaining between them. There are 14 residues in the CDR3. Here the CDR3 reads CASSLVPGNYGYTF. The CDR3 DNA is TGTGCCAGCAGTTTAGTCCCGGGAAACTATGGCTACACCTTC.

This chain connects TRBV5-1 to TRBJ2-3, with 16 bases fitting TRBD2. The CDR3 sequence is 14 residues long. Germline V CDR1 and CDR2: SGHRS, YFSETQ. V trimming: 3 bases; J trimming: 12 bases; junction bases outside the gene matches: 4. CDR3 DNA: TGCGCCAGCAGCTGGGGACTAGCGGGGGGGTCTCAGTATTTT. Protein: CASSWGLAGGSQYF.

This chain connects TRBV7-9 to TRBJ2-3; TRBD2 matches 8 bases. The CDR3 has 16 amino acids. Germline V gives CDR1 SEHNR, CDR2 FQNEAQ (reference sequence). J gave up 2 bases and V 6 bases, and 10 bases lay outside the gene matches. This chain's CDR3 is CASSPLGTRITDTQYF. Here the CDR3 DNA reads TGTGCCAGCAGTCCTCTCGGGACTAGAATCACAGATACGCAGTATTTT.

DNA of the CDR3: TGCGCCAGCAGCCAAGATCAAGGGACAGCCTACAATGAGCAGTTCTTC. Translation gives CASSQDQGTAYNEQFF. The chain carries TRBV4-1 and TRBJ2-1; 7 bases map to TRBD1. CDR1 MGHRA and CDR2 YSYEKL come from the germline V gene. Trimming at V came to 0 bases and at J to 2 bases, leaving 4 bases not matched to a gene. The CDR3 loop spans 16 amino acids.

The chain joins TRBV18 to TRBJ1-4, with 7 nucleotides matching TRBD1. V lost 0 bases, J lost 8 bases, and 9 bases stayed unmatched. Looked up from germline, CDR1 is KGHSH and CDR2 is LQKENI. The CDR3 is made up of 16 amino acids. For the CDR3, the DNA is TGTGCCAGCTCACCACCAGGCCGGCTAGGGGGCGAAAAACTGTTTTTT. Its protein is CASSPPGRLGGEKLFF.

The chain recombines TRBV2 with TRBJ2-1; perhaps TRBD2 as D (6 bases). Deletions cut 1 base from V and 3 bases from J, with 10 bases between. CDR3 length: 15 residues. Per the germline V gene, CDR1 is SNHLY and CDR2 is FYNNEI. CDR3 nucleotide sequence: TGTGCCAGCAGTGAAGGCGGGGAGATCTACAATGAGCAGTTCTTC. Residues: CASSEGGEIYNEQFF.

This chain uses TRBV6-1 with TRBJ1-5; D not certain. The CDR3 sequence is 13 residues long. Trimming removed 6 bases from V and 4 bases from J, with 10 bases in between. Germline V CDR1 and CDR2: MNHNS, SASEGT. CDR3 bases: TGTGCCAGCAGCTGGGCACTGAATCAGCCCCAGCATTTT. Protein sequence: CASSWALNQPQHF.